The clone carrying this TCR beta chain was seen more than once but under ten times. The antigen remains undetermined. The CDR3 is made up of 12 amino acids. Germline assignment: CDR1 MDHEN and CDR2 SYDVKM. Trimming stripped 2 bases from V and 6 bases from J, with 8 bases between. The sample comes from a study of cytomegalovirus exposure and HLA in healthy donors. Overall study results and limits: Common viral pathogens (according to a later analysis) appeared linked to several of the most significant clusters.

The study ran its PCR with 60 Vbeta and 13 Jbeta primers. Sequenced by immunoSEQ multiplex PCR; TCRdb stores in-frame clones only, minus some. This sample has tens of thousands of clones, with 67% found just once. The sequenced material came from PBMCs. This chain joins TRBV28 and TRBJ2-7, with D unclear. The sequence came from a man aged 25-45 years in good health and CMV-seronegative. CDR3 protein: CASSLRGSEQYF. In DNA form, the CDR3 reads TGTGCCAGCAGTTTACGAGGCTCCGAGCAGTACTTC.